These T cell receptor beta chains were read from a single sample in a study of T cells in Graves' hyperthyroidism and ophthalmopathy. Each CDR3 protein is one row after TCRdb ran MiXCR on the multiplex PCR reads. The repertoire includes 500,000 to 600,000 distinct CDR3 sequences, 40% to 55% of them detected once, and around 17% sits in the top ten. The material sequenced was peripheral blood or thyroid tissue (not recorded which). The receptors were sampled from an adult woman with Graves' disease, either hyperthyroidism or ophthalmopathy (not recorded which). Both conserved end residues are part of each CDR3. D genes are given only for firm matches. A clone size is listed for some rows: how often the clone was seen (once, few, many), or a class if it is expanded.

V: TRBV12-3/TRBV12-4; D: .; size: many; J: TRBJ1-5; DNA: TGTGCCAGCACTCAATACCGGGGTAGTAGCAATCAGCCCCAGCATTTT; CDR3: CASTQYRGSSNQPQHF
V: TRBV6-6; D: TRBD1; size: .; J: TRBJ2-7; DNA: TGTGCCAGCAGGCTTGGACAGGGGACCTACGAGCAGTACTTC; CDR3: CASRLGQGTYEQYF
V: TRBV7-9; D: .; size: .; J: TRBJ2-3; DNA: TGTGCCAGCCGTAGCGGCAGCACAGATACGCAGTATTTT; CDR3: CASRSGSTDTQYF
V: TRBV15; D: .; size: .; J: TRBJ1-2; DNA: TGTGCCACCAGCAGGGTTAGGACTAATAGGAACTATGGCTACACCTTC; CDR3: CATSRVRTNRNYGYTF
V: TRBV4-3; D: TRBD2; size: .; J: TRBJ2-5; DNA: TGCGCCAGCAGCCAAGACGGAGCGGGAGGAGAGACCCAGTACTTC; CDR3: CASSQDGAGGETQYF
V: TRBV11-1; D: TRBD2; size: many; J: TRBJ2-5; DNA: TGTGCCAGCAGCGACGGCCTAGCGGGAAGGACCCAGTACTTC; CDR3: CASSDGLAGRTQYF
V: TRBV4-3; D: .; size: .; J: TRBJ2-7; DNA: TGCGCCAGCAGCCTCCGCTCTGCGAGGCAGCTCTCCTACGAGCAGTACTTC; CDR3: CASSLRSARQLSYEQYF
V: TRBV12-3/TRBV12-4; D: TRBD1; size: many; J: TRBJ1-1; DNA: TGTGCCAGCATGGGACAGGCGCTCACTGAAGCTTTCTTT; CDR3: CASMGQALTEAFF
V: TRBV5-1; D: .; size: .; J: TRBJ1-5; DNA: TGCGCCAGCAGCCTCAACCGGGGCGCCGGTCAGCCCCAGCATTTT; CDR3: CASSLNRGAGQPQHF
V: TRBV7-2; D: .; size: many; J: TRBJ2-2; DNA: TGTGCCAGCAGCGCCCCTAGGGGGCTAGCGGAACTCACCGGGGAGCTGTTTTTT; CDR3: CASSAPRGLAELTGELFF
V: TRBV20-1; D: .; size: many; J: TRBJ1-5; DNA: TGCAGTGCTAGCCCCGGGAGGGGGGGCGGTCTCTATAGCAATCAGCCCCAGCATTTT; CDR3: CSASPGRGGGLYSNQPQHF
V: TRBV30; D: .; size: .; J: TRBJ2-7; DNA: TGTGCCTGGACGCCCCGAGGGGATACCTACGAGCAGTACTTC; CDR3: CAWTPRGDTYEQYF
V: TRBV12-5; D: .; size: many; J: TRBJ1-1; DNA: TGTGCTAGTGGTGTCCAAGGGGCTGAAGCTTTCTTT; CDR3: CASGVQGAEAFF
V: TRBV28; D: TRBD1; size: once; J: TRBJ1-2; DNA: TGTGCCAGCAGCTCCGGGACAGCGCATACTGGCTACACCTTC; CDR3: CASSSGTAHTGYTF